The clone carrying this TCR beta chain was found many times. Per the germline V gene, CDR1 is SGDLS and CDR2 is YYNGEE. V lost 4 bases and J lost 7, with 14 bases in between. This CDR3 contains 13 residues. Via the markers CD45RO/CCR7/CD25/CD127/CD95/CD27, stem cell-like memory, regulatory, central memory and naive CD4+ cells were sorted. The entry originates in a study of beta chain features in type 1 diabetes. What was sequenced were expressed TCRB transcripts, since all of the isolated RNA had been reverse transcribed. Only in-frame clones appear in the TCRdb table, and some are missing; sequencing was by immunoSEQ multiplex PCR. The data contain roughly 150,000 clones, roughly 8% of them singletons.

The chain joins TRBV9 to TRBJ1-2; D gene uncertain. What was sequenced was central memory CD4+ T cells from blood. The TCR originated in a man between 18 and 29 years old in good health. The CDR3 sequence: CASSTSKGGGYTF. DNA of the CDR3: TGTGCCAGCAGCACCTCAAAAGGAGGTGGCTACACCTTC.